This T cell receptor beta chain was sequenced in a study of blood T cell repertoires in COVID-19. Turning to the study itself: Collection of acute and convalescent COVID-19 samples took place in the United States, Italy and Spain. T cells, B-cell-depleted T cells, or PBMCs supplied cDNA or gDNA.

J was trimmed by 5 bases and V by 0 bases; bases with no gene match: 4. The CDR3 consists of 14 residues. Germline V lookup: CDR1 SGHDT, CDR2 YYEEEE. Study processing details: For nucleated cells, counts were estimated from reference gene primer amplification. Assay used: immunoSEQ multiplex PCR; TCRdb lists only in-frame clones, some missing. From that table come the V and J calls and clone size; the DNA was used to work out D and trimming. The profile shows about 260,000 clones, around 80% of them singletons. Cohort allocation depended upon clinical history that participants reported. The sample was PBMCs or T cells enriched from blood (not recorded which). The genes are TRBV5-6 and TRBJ2-5; 7 nucleotides line up with TRBD1. The sequence was obtained from a man under 40 with acute COVID-19. Here the CDR3 reads CASSLGGTAETQYF. As DNA, the CDR3 is TGTGCCAGCAGCTTGGGAGGGACAGCCGAGACCCAGTACTTC. The full variable domain, rest sourced from reference TRBV5-6 and TRBJ2-5, is DAGVTQSPTHLIKTRGQQVTLRCSPKSGHDTVSWYQQALGQGPQFIFQYYEEEERQRGNFPDRFSGHQFPNYSSELNVNALLLGDSALYLCASSLGGTAETQYFGPGTRLLVL.